This T cell receptor beta chain was sequenced during a study of cytomegalovirus exposure and HLA in healthy donors. Study findings and constraints: Listed as cytomegalovirus-associated were 150 to 200 TCR beta chains. Most TCR sequences were uncommon, yet certain public TCRs appeared in many donors. Under in vitro conditions, three CMV-associated chains were confirmed as specific for CMV antigens.

Method: immunoSEQ multiplex PCR; TCRdb's copy keeps in-frame clones and lacks some. The sample records more than 110,000 clones, 85% to 90% being singletons. The CDR3 covers 13 residues. Germline V CDR1 and CDR2: SGDLS, YYNGEE. V was pared by 3 bases and J by 7 bases, with 2 bases of the junction left unmatched. Concerning this clone itself: Its antigen remains unknown.

The V call is TRBV9, the J call TRBJ1-2; 11 nucleotides agree with TRBD1. The receptor comes from a man aged 18 to 29 in good health and CMV-seronegative. The sample comprised PBMCs. The CDR3 DNA sequence: TGTGCCAGCAGCGAAGGACAGGGGGCTGGCTACACCTTC. Its translation is CASSEGQGAGYTF.